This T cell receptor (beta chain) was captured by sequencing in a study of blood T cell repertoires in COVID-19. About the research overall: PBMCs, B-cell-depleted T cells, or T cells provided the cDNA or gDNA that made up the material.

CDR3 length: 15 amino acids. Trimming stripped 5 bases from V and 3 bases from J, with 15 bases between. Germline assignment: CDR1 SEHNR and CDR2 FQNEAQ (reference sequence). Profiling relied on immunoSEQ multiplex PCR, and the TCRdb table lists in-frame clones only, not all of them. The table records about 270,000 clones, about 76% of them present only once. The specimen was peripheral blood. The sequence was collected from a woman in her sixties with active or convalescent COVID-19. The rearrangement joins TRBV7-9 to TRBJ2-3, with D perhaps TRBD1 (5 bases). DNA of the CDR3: TGTGCCAGCAGCCCCCGCAGGGTGGGGACAGATACGCAGTATTTT. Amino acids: CASSPRRVGTDTQYF.